These 22 T cell receptor beta chains came from one sample sequenced in a study of OX40 agonist ivuxolimab in advanced cancers. Method: immunoSEQ multiplex PCR; TCRdb's copy keeps in-frame clones and lacks some. This sample has tens of thousands of clones, with approximately 85% found just once. Material: CD4+ or CD8+ T cells sorted from blood, obtained in a trial of the OX40 agonist ivuxolimab. The receptors come from an adult with an advanced solid tumor such as melanoma, head and neck, liver or kidney cancer.

The CDR3 spells CASSSADRAGGELFF. The CDR3 DNA sequence: TGTGCCAGCAGTTCCGCGGACAGGGCCGGCGGGGAGCTGTTTTTT. This chain connects TRBV28 to TRBJ2-2; 8 positions match TRBD1. V lost 4 bases and J lost 7; bases outside the gene matches: 8. The CDR3 has 15 amino acids. Looked up from germline, CDR1 is MDHEN and CDR2 is SYDVKM.

This chain links TRBV4-3 with TRBJ2-7; tentatively, D is TRBD2 (5 bases). V was shortened by 0 bases and J by 6 bases, with 6 bases between the two germline ends. The CDR3 is made up of 12 amino acids. Germline CDR1 and CDR2: LGHNA and YSLEER. The CDR3 here is CASSQDRGEQYF. CDR3 bases: TGCGCCAGCAGCCAAGATCGGGGCGAGCAGTACTTC.

This clone was counted a single time. The chain carries TRBV18 and TRBJ1-4, with unresolved D. Per germline, CDR1 KGHSH and CDR2 LQKENI. The CDR3 loop spans 15 amino acids. V was shortened by 0 bases and J by 8 bases, with 13 bases between the two germline ends. The CDR3 protein is CASSPPSHEGEKLFF. For the CDR3, the DNA is TGTGCCAGCTCACCACCGTCCCACGAAGGAGAAAAACTGTTTTTT.

V and J are TRBV6-1 and TRBJ2-3, with D perhaps TRBD2 (6 bases). V shed 6 bases and J shed 1 base, with 14 bases lying between them. From germline, CDR1 is MNHNS and CDR2 SASEGT. The CDR3 covers 15 residues. CDR3 nucleotide sequence: TGTGCCAGCAGAACGTGGGGGGAGGGCACAGATACGCAGTATTTT. It codes for CASRTWGEGTDTQYF.

This clone was detected only once. The chain links TRBV9 to TRBJ2-1, with D uncertain. CDR3 length: 14 residues. The V gene's germline CDR1 is SGDLS and CDR2 YYNGEE. Trimming pared 2 bases from V and 8 bases from J, leaving 14 bases between. CDR3 loop: CASSVFASVDEQFF. DNA of the CDR3: TGTGCCAGCAGCGTTTTCGCTTCTGTCGATGAGCAGTTCTTC.

The chain links TRBV27 to TRBJ2-7; TRBD1 matches 7 bases. From germline, CDR1 is MNHEY and CDR2 SMNVEV (reference sequence). The V segment lost 0 bases and the J segment 0 bases; nucleotides outside the gene matches: 2. This CDR3 spans 15 amino acids. The CDR3 loop reads CASSLSDRSSYEQYF. The CDR3 bases are TGTGCCAGCAGTTTATCGGACAGGTCCTCCTACGAGCAGTACTTC.

The chain carries TRBV6-5 and TRBJ2-5, with D uncertain. The germline V gene has CDR1 MNHEY and CDR2 SVGAGI. This CDR3 is 13 amino acids long. CDR3 bases: TGTGAAACGCGAAAGTACGGGCAAGAGACCCAGTACTTC. Its protein is CETRKYGQETQYF.

This clone was recorded once. V gene TRBV5-6 combines with J gene TRBJ2-3, with D possibly matching TRBD2 (7 bases). V was cut by 3 bases and J by 5 bases, with 22 bases left in between. This CDR3 spans 17 amino acids. CDR1 and CDR2 (germline): SGHDT, YYEEEE. The CDR3 DNA reads as TGTGCCAGCAGCTCAGGGGTGACTAGCTCTCTTGGAGATACGCAGTATTTT. Encoded protein: CASSSGVTSSLGDTQYF.

This chain connects TRBV27 to TRBJ1-4; possibly TRBD1 for D (6 bases). Germline values: CDR1 MNHEY, CDR2 SMNVEV (reference sequence). V was trimmed by 6 bases and J by 5 bases, leaving 13 bases between them. The CDR3 extends over 14 amino acids. This CDR3 is CASSLQGENEKLFF. The CDR3 nucleotides are TGTGCCAGCAGCCTACAGGGTGAGAATGAAAAACTGTTTTTT. Full variable domain (remainder filled in from reference TRBV27 and TRBJ1-4): EAQVTQNPRYLITVTGKKLTVTCSQNMNHEYMSWYRQDPGLGLRQIYYSMNVEVTDKGDVPEGYKVSRKEKRNFPLILESPSPNQTSLYFCASSLQGENEKLFFGSGTQLSVL.

This chain connects TRBV5-4 to TRBJ2-2; D might be TRBD2 (5 bases). CDR1 is SGHNT and CDR2 is YYREEE in the germline V gene (reference sequence). Trimming left V 0 bases short and J 1 base short, with 13 bases between. This CDR3 spans 17 amino acids. As DNA, the CDR3 is TGTGCCAGCAGCTTGGACCTAGCCCAAGGGAACACCGGGGAGCTGTTTTTT. Protein product: CASSLDLAQGNTGELFF. Full variable domain (missing parts from reference TRBV5-4 and TRBJ2-2): ETGVTQSPTHLIKTRGQQVTLRCSSQSGHNTVSWYQQALGQGPQFIFQYYREEENGRGNFPPRFSGLQFPNYSSELNVNALELDDSALYLCASSLDLAQGNTGELFFGEGSRLTVL.

The chain employs TRBV7-3 and TRBJ2-3; D could derive from TRBD1 or TRBD2 (6 bases each). The V gene lost 5 bases and the J gene lost 5 bases, with 11 bases spanning the gap. Germline V CDR1 and CDR2: SGHTA, FQGTGA. The CDR3 totals 13 residues. The CDR3, as DNA: TGTGCCAGCAGCACCGGGGGCCAAGATACGCAGTATTTT. Its translation: CASSTGGQDTQYF.

The V call is TRBV6-6, the J call TRBJ2-2, with TRBD2 matching over 13 bases. This CDR3 is built from 15 residues. The V segment lost 6 bases and the J segment 3 bases; nucleotides outside the gene matches: 1. Germline values: CDR1 MNHNY, CDR2 SVGAGI (reference sequence). CDR3 residues: CASRGLAGYTGELFF. Written as DNA, the CDR3 is TGTGCCAGCAGGGGACTAGCGGGATACACCGGGGAGCTGTTTTTT.

J is TRBJ2-5 and V is TRBV9; weak D call: TRBD2 (5 bases). The germline V gene has CDR1 SGDLS and CDR2 YYNGEE. The CDR3 has 14 amino acids. Trimming removed 4 bases at V and 2 bases at J, with 12 bases between. The chain's CDR3 is CASSPTRRQETQYF. Here the CDR3 DNA reads TGTGCCAGCAGCCCCACTAGGCGTCAAGAGACCCAGTACTTC.

This clone was counted once. The J gene is TRBJ1-3, the V gene TRBV7-9; D is undetermined. This CDR3 spans 15 amino acids. The V end lost 5 bases, the J end lost 2 bases, and 13 bases lay between the germline ends. The germline V gene encodes CDR1 SEHNR and CDR2 FQNEAQ (reference sequence). The CDR3 sequence: CASSMLSDPGNTIYF. The CDR3 DNA reads TGTGCCAGCAGCATGTTAAGTGATCCTGGAAACACCATATATTTT.

The V call is TRBV7-2, the J call TRBJ1-5, with D possibly TRBD1 on 5 matching bases. Trimming left V 4 bases short and J 3 bases short, with 16 bases between. This CDR3 region has 16 residues. Germline CDR1 and CDR2: SGHTA and FQGNSA. Here the CDR3 reads CASSSRLGAFNQPQHF. As DNA, the CDR3 is TGTGCCAGCAGCTCCCGATTAGGGGCCTTCAATCAGCCCCAGCATTTT. Supplemented by reference TRBV7-2 and TRBJ1-5, the full variable domain reads GAGVSQSPSNKVTEKGKDVELRCDPISGHTALYWYRQSLGQGLEFLIYFQGNSAPDKSGLPSDRFSAERTGGSVSTLTIQRTQQEDSAVYLCASSSRLGAFNQPQHFGDGTRLSIL.

This chain connects TRBV11-3 to TRBJ2-7, with D possibly being TRBD2 (5 bases). The CDR3 contains 13 residues. The germline gives CDR1 SGHNT, CDR2 YENEEA. V was clipped by 6 bases and J by 2 bases, with 11 bases between them. CDR3 residues: CASSRGLTYEQYF. In nucleotides, the CDR3 is TGTGCCAGCAGTAGAGGACTTACCTACGAGCAGTACTTC.

The rearrangement joins TRBV7-2 to TRBJ2-1, with 7 positions matching TRBD2. The CDR3 covers 16 residues. The junction had 12 bases not matched to a gene; V was cut back by 1 base and J by 9 bases. Germline V lookup: CDR1 SGHTA, CDR2 FQGNSA. The CDR3 here is CASSLVASGVDREQFF. In DNA form, the CDR3 reads TGTGCCAGCAGCTTAGTGGCTAGCGGCGTCGATCGTGAGCAGTTCTTC.

The chain combines TRBV5-1 with TRBJ2-3, with 7 positions matching TRBD2. The CDR3 extends over 17 amino acids. Trimming at V came to 0 bases and at J to 2 bases, leaving 9 bases not matched to a gene. The germline gives CDR1 SGHRS, CDR2 YFSETQ. The CDR3 region has the DNA TGCGCCAGCAGCTTGGGGTTGTGGGAGGGGACCACAGATACGCAGTATTTT. Translated: CASSLGLWEGTTDTQYF.

The chain uses TRBV7-9 and TRBJ2-3; 15 nucleotides agree with TRBD2. The CDR3 runs to 16 residues. Trimming took 5 bases from V and 4 from J; bases not matched to a gene: 4. Germline V gene sequence: CDR1 SEHNR, CDR2 FQNEAQ (reference sequence). The chain's CDR3 is CASSQGLAGGPDTQYF. The CDR3, as DNA: TGTGCCAGCAGCCAAGGACTAGCGGGAGGGCCAGATACGCAGTATTTT. The full variable domain, rest sourced from reference TRBV7-9 and TRBJ2-3, is DTGVSQNPRHKITKRGQNVTFRCDPISEHNRLYWYRQTLGQGPEFLTYFQNEAQLEKSRLLSDRFSAERPKGSFSTLEIQRTEQGDSAMYLCASSQGLAGGPDTQYFGPGTRLTVL.

This clone was picked up one time. V usage is TRBV30 and J usage is TRBJ2-3, with D hard to call. CDR1 and CDR2 from the germline V gene are GTSNPN and SVGIG (reference sequence). V was trimmed by 0 bases and J by 1 base, leaving 8 bases between them. There are 14 residues in the CDR3. The CDR3 sequence is CAWSVLGRTDTQYF. The CDR3, as DNA: TGTGCCTGGAGTGTACTTGGGCGCACAGATACGCAGTATTTT.

The rearrangement links TRBV7-3 to TRBJ2-7; 8 bases fit TRBD2. In germline, CDR1 is SGHTA, CDR2 FQGTGA. This CDR3 is built from 13 residues. V trimming: 2 bases; J trimming: 6 bases; junction bases outside the gene matches: 3. The CDR3 DNA sequence: TGTGCCAGCAGCTTACAGCGGGAGACCGAGCAGTACTTC. It encodes CASSLQRETEQYF.

V is TRBV11-3 and J is TRBJ1-6; possibly TRBD1 for D (5 bases). The germline gives CDR1 SGHNT, CDR2 YENEEA. The CDR3 consists of 13 residues. Trimming took off 6 bases at V and 5 bases at J, with 8 bases between the two ends. The CDR3: CASSNRNNSPLHF. The CDR3 nucleotides read TGTGCCAGCAGTAACAGGAATAATTCACCCCTCCACTTT.